This T cell receptor (beta chain) was identified during a study of blood T cell repertoires in COVID-19. The CDR3 is 16 amino acids. Germline V gene sequence: CDR1 PRHDT, CDR2 FYEKMQ (reference sequence). V shed 5 bases and J 6 bases; nucleotides not matched to a gene: 14. Assay used: immunoSEQ multiplex PCR; TCRdb lists only in-frame clones, some missing. This table has roughly 80,000 clones, about 83% appearing once. The J gene is TRBJ2-7, the V gene TRBV13; 9 bases are shared with TRBD2. The sample was peripheral blood. This receptor was taken from a man aged 45 to 65 with acute or convalescent COVID-19. The DNA for the CDR3 is TGTGCCAGCAGCCTCTATTTTGCGGGAGGGCCCCTCGAGCAGTACTTC. It specifies CASSLYFAGGPLEQYF.